This section outlines one T cell receptor beta chain sequence together with its context. Its binding antigen is unknown. Base quality data are lacking; no much larger clone is found one base away. Per the germline V gene, SNHLY is the CDR1 and FYNNEI is the CDR2. From cysteine to phenylalanine, the CDR3 is 15 amino acids long. Only the CDR3 portion is preserved as DNA: 45 bases, with reading frame beginning at the first base. The germline V and J ends show losses of 5 bases and 4 bases respectively, and no gene match explains 8 bases of the junction. This entry belongs to a study of technical replicates of blood from a handful of donors (dated by TCRdb to 2015 to 2018). The library was produced with the immunoSEQ multiplex PCR assay. The source is immuneACCESS, and TCRdb retained only in-frame sequences with V and J called. Part of the clones is not carried over; for the studies checked, unresolved V genes explain less than half of this, and the remainder is unexplained. This sample lists about 72,000 clones; roughly 95% were detected once. The leading ten clones occupy less than 0.25% of the sample.

The rearrangement joined TRBV2 to TRBJ2-1; TRBD1 matches 7 bases in the middle. The TCR was taken from a human donor in good health. The sample comprised T cells isolated from PBMCs. The sequenced DNA: TGTGCCAGCAGTCAGACAGGGATCTCTTACAATGAGCAGTTCTTC. The translation is CASSQTGISYNEQFF.